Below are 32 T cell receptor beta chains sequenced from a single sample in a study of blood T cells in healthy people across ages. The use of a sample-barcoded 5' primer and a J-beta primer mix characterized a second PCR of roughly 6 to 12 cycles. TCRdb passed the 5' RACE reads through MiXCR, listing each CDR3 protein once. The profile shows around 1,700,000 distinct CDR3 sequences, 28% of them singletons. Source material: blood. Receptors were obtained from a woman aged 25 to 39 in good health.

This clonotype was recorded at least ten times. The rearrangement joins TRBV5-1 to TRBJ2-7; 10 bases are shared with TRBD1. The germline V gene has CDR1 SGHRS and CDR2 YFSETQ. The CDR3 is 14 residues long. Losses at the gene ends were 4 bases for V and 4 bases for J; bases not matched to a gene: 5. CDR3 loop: CASSTDRGPYEQYF. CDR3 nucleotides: TGCGCCAGCAGCACCGACAGGGGGCCATACGAGCAGTACTTC.

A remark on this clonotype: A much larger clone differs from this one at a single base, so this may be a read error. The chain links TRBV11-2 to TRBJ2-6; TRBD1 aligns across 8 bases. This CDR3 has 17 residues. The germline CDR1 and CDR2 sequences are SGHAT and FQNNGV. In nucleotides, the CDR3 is TGTGCCAGCAGCTTAGGGGGGACAGGATCAGGGGCCAACGTCCGGACTTTC. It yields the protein CASSLGGTGSGANVRTF.

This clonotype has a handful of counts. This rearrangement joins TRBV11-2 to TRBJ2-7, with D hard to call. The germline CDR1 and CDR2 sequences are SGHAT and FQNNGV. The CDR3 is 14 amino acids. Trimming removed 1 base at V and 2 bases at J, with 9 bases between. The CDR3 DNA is TGTGCCAGCAGCTTAGCAAGGTCCACCTACGAGCAGTACTTC. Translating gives CASSLARSTYEQYF.

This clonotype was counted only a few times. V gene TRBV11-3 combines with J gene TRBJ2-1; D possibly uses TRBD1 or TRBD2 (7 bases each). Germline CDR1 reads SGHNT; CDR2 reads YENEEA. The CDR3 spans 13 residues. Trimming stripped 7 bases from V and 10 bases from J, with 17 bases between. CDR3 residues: CASNQDREGEQFF. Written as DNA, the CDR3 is TGTGCCAGCAACCAAGACAGGGAGGGGGAGCAGTTCTTC.

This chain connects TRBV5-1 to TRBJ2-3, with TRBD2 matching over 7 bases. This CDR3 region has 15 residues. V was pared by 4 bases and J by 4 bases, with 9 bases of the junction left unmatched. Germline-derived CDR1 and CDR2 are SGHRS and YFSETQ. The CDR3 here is CASSVQRGTSDTQYF. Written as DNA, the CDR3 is TGCGCCAGCAGCGTCCAGCGGGGTACCTCAGATACGCAGTATTTT. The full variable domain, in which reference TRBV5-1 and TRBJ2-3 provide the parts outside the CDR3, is KAGVTQTPRYLIKTRGQQVTLSCSPISGHRSVSWYQQTPGQGLQFLFEYFSETQRNKGNFPGRFSGRQFSNSRSEMNVSTLELGDSALYLCASSVQRGTSDTQYFGPGTRLTVL.

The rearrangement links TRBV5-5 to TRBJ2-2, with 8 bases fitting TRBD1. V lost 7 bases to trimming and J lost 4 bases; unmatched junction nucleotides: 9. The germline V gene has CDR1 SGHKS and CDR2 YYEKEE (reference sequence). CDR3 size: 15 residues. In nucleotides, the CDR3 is TGTGCCAGCTCCCATCCGGACAGGGCCACCGGGGAGCTGTTTTTT. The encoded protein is CASSHPDRATGELFF.

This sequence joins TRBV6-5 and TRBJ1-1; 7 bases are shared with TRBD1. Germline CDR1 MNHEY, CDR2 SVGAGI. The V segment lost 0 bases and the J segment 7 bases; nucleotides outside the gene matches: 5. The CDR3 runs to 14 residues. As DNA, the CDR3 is TGTGCCAGCAGTTACTCGAGAGGGGGCTATGAAGCTTTCTTT. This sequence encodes CASSYSRGGYEAFF.

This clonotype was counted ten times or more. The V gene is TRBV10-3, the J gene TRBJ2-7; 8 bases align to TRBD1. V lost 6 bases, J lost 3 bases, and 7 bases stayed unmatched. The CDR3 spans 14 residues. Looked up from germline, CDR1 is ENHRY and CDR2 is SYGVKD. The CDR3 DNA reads TGTGCCATCAGGAAAGGACAGGGACTCTACGAGCAGTACTTC. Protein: CAIRKGQGLYEQYF.

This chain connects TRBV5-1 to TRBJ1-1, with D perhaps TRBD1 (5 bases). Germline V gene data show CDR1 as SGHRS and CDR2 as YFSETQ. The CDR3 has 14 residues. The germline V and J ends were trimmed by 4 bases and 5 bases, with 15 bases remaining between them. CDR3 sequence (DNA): TGCGCCAGCAGCGCGGGGGACGGCCGTACTGAAGCTTTCTTT. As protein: CASSAGDGRTEAFF.

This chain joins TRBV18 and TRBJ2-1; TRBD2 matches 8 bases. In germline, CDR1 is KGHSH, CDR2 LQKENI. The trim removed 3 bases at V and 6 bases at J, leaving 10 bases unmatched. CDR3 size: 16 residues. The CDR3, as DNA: TGTGCCAGCTCACCTGGATCTAGCGGGTCGGGCAATGAGCAGTTCTTC. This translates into CASSPGSSGSGNEQFF.

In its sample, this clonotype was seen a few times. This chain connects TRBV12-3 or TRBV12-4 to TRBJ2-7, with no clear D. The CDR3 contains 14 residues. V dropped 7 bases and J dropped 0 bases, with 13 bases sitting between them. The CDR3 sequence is CASTPFGDSYEQYF. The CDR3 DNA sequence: TGTGCCAGCACCCCTTTCGGTGACTCCTACGAGCAGTACTTC.

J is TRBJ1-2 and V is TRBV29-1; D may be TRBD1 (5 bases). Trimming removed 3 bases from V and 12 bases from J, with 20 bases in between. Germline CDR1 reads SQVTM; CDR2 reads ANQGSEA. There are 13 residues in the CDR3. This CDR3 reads CSVDGRAERGHTF. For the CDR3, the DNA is TGCAGCGTTGATGGTCGGGCCGAGAGGGGCCACACCTTC.

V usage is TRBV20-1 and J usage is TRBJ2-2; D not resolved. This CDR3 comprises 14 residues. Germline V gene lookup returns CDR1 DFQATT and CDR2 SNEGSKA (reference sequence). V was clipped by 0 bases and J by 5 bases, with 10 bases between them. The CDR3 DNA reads TGCAGTGCTAGAGATGGCCGGTGGACCGGGGAGCTGTTTTTT. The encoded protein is CSARDGRWTGELFF.

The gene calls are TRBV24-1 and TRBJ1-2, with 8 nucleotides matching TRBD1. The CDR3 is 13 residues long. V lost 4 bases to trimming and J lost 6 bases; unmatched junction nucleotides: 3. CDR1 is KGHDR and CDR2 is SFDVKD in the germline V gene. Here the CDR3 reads CATSDSDRDGYTF. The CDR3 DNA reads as TGTGCCACCAGTGACTCGGACAGGGATGGCTACACCTTC.

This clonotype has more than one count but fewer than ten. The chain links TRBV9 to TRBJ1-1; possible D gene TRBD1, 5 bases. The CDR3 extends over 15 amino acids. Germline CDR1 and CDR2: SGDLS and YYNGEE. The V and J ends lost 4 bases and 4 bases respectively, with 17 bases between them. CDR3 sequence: CASSPTAGSRTEAFF. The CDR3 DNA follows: TGTGCCAGCAGCCCCACCGCAGGGAGCCGCACTGAAGCTTTCTTT. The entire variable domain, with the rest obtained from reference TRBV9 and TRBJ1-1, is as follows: DSGVTQTPKHLITATGQRVTLRCSPRSGDLSVYWYQQSLDQGLQFLIQYYNGEERAKGNILERFSAQQFPDLHSELNLSSLELGDSALYFCASSPTAGSRTEAFFGQGTRLTVV.

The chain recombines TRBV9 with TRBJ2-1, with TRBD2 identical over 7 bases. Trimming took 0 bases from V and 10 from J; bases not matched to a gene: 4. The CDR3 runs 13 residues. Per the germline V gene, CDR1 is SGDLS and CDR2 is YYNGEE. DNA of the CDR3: TGTGCCAGCAGCGTAGGTGCTAGCGGCGAGCAGTTCTTC. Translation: CASSVGASGEQFF.

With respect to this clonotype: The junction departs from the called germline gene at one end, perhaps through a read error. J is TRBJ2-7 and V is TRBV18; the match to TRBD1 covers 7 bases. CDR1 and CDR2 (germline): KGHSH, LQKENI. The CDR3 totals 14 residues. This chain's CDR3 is CASSLQGSGYERYF. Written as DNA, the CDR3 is TGTGCCAGCTCACTACAGGGGAGTGGGTACGAGCGGTACTTC.

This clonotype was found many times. CDR3: CASTGGPSGLGTSYEQYF. The CDR3 DNA follows: TGTGCCAGCACCGGGGGTCCTAGCGGGCTCGGGACTTCCTACGAGCAGTACTTC. The chain combines TRBV6-1 with TRBJ2-7, with TRBD2 matching over 8 bases. Per the germline V gene, CDR1 is MNHNS and CDR2 is SASEGT. This CDR3 comprises 18 residues. J gave up 1 base and V 7 bases, and 18 bases lay outside the gene matches.

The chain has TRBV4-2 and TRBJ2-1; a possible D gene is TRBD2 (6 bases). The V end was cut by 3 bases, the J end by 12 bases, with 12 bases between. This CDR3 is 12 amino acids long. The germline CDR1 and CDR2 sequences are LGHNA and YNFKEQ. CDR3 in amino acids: CASSQTERVQFF. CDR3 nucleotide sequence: TGTGCCAGCAGCCAGACCGAGCGGGTGCAGTTCTTC.

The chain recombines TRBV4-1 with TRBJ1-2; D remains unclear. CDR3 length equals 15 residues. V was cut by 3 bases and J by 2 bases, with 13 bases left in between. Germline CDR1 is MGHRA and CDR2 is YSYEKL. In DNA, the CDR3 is TGCGCCAGCAGCCATCCTCCGGGGATGAACTATGGCTACACCTTC. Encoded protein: CASSHPPGMNYGYTF.

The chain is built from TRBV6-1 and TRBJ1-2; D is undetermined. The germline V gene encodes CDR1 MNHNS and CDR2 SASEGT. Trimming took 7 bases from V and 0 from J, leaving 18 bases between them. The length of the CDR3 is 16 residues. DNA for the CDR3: TGTGCCAGCACCCCGGGCATAGAAAAAGCTAACTATGGCTACACCTTC. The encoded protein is CASTPGIEKANYGYTF.

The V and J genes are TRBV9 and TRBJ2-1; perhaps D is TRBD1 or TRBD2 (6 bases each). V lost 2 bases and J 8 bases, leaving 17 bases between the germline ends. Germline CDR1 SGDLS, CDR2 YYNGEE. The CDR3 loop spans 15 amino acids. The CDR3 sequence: CASSVGGLSSDEQFF. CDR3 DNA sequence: TGTGCCAGCAGCGTTGGGGGCCTATCTAGCGATGAGCAGTTCTTC.

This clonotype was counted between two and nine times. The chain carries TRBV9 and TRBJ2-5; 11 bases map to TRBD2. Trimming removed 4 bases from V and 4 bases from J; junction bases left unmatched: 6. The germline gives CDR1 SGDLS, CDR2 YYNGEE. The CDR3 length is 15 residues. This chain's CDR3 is CASSFQTSGGETQYF. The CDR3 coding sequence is TGTGCCAGCAGCTTTCAAACTAGCGGGGGAGAGACCCAGTACTTC.

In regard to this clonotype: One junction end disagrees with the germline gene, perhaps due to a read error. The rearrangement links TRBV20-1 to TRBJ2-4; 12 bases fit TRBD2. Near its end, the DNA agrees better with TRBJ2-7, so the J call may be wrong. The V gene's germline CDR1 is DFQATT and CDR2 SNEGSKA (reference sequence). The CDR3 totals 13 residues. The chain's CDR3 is CGARTSGKDEQYF. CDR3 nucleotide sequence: TGCGGTGCCAGGACTAGCGGGAAAGACGAGCAGTACTTC.

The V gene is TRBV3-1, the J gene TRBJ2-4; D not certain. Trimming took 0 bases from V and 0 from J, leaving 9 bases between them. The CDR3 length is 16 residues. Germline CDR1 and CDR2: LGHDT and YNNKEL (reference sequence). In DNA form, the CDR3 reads TGTGCCAGCAGCCAAGATTTAGGCCTAGCCAAAAACATTCAGTACTTC. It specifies CASSQDLGLAKNIQYF.

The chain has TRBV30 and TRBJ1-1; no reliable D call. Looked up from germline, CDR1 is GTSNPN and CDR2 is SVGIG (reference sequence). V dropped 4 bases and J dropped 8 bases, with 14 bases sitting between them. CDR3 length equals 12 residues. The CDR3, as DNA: TGTGCCTGGACGCCAGGAAAGACCGAAGCTTTCTTT. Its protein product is CAWTPGKTEAFF. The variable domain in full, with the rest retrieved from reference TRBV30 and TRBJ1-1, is SQTIHQWPATLVQPVGSPLSLECTVEGTSNPNLYWYRQAAGRGLQLLFYSVGIGQISSEVPQNLSASRPQDRQFILSSKKLLLSDSGFYLCAWTPGKTEAFFGQGTRLTVV.

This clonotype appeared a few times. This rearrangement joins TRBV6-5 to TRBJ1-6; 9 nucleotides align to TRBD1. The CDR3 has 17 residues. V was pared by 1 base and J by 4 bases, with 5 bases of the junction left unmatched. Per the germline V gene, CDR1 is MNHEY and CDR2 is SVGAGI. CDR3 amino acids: CASSYYPGQGYNSPLHF. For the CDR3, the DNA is TGTGCCAGCAGTTACTATCCGGGACAGGGATATAATTCACCCCTCCACTTT.

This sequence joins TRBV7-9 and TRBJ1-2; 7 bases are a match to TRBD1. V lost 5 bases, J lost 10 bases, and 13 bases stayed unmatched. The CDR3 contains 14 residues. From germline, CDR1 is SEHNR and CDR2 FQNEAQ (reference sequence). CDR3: CASSPWEGAVDYTF. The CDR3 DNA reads TGTGCCAGCAGCCCATGGGAGGGGGCTGTTGACTACACCTTC.

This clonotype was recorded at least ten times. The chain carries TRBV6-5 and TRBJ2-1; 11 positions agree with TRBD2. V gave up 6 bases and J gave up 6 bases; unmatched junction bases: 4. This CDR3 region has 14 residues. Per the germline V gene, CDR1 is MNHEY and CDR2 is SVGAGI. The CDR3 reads CASRSSGRSNEQFF. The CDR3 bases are TGTGCCAGCAGATCTAGCGGGAGGTCCAATGAGCAGTTCTTC.

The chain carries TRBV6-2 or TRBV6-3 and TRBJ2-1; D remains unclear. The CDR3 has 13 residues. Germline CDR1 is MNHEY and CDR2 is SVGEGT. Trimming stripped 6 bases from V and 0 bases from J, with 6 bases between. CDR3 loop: CASREPSYNEQFF. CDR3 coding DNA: TGTGCCAGCAGAGAACCCTCCTACAATGAGCAGTTCTTC.

CDR3 bases: TGCGCCAGCAGCTCGGCACCGGGACAGGGATACAATGAGCAGTTCTTC. It is translated as CASSSAPGQGYNEQFF. The gene calls are TRBV5-1 and TRBJ2-1; 9 positions agree with TRBD1. Germline loops: CDR1 SGHRS, CDR2 YFSETQ. This CDR3 spans 16 amino acids. The V gene end was trimmed by 3 bases and the J gene end by 4 bases; junction bases not matched to a gene: 8. Drawing the rest from reference TRBV5-1 and TRBJ2-1, the complete variable domain is KAGVTQTPRYLIKTRGQQVTLSCSPISGHRSVSWYQQTPGQGLQFLFEYFSETQRNKGNFPGRFSGRQFSNSRSEMNVSTLELGDSALYLCASSSAPGQGYNEQFFGPGTRLTVL.

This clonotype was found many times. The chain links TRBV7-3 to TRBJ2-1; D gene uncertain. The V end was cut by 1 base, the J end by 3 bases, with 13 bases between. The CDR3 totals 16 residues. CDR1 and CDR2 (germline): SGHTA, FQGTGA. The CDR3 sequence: CASSLNGGLVYNEQFF. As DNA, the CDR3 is TGTGCCAGCAGCTTAAACGGCGGCCTAGTCTACAATGAGCAGTTCTTC.